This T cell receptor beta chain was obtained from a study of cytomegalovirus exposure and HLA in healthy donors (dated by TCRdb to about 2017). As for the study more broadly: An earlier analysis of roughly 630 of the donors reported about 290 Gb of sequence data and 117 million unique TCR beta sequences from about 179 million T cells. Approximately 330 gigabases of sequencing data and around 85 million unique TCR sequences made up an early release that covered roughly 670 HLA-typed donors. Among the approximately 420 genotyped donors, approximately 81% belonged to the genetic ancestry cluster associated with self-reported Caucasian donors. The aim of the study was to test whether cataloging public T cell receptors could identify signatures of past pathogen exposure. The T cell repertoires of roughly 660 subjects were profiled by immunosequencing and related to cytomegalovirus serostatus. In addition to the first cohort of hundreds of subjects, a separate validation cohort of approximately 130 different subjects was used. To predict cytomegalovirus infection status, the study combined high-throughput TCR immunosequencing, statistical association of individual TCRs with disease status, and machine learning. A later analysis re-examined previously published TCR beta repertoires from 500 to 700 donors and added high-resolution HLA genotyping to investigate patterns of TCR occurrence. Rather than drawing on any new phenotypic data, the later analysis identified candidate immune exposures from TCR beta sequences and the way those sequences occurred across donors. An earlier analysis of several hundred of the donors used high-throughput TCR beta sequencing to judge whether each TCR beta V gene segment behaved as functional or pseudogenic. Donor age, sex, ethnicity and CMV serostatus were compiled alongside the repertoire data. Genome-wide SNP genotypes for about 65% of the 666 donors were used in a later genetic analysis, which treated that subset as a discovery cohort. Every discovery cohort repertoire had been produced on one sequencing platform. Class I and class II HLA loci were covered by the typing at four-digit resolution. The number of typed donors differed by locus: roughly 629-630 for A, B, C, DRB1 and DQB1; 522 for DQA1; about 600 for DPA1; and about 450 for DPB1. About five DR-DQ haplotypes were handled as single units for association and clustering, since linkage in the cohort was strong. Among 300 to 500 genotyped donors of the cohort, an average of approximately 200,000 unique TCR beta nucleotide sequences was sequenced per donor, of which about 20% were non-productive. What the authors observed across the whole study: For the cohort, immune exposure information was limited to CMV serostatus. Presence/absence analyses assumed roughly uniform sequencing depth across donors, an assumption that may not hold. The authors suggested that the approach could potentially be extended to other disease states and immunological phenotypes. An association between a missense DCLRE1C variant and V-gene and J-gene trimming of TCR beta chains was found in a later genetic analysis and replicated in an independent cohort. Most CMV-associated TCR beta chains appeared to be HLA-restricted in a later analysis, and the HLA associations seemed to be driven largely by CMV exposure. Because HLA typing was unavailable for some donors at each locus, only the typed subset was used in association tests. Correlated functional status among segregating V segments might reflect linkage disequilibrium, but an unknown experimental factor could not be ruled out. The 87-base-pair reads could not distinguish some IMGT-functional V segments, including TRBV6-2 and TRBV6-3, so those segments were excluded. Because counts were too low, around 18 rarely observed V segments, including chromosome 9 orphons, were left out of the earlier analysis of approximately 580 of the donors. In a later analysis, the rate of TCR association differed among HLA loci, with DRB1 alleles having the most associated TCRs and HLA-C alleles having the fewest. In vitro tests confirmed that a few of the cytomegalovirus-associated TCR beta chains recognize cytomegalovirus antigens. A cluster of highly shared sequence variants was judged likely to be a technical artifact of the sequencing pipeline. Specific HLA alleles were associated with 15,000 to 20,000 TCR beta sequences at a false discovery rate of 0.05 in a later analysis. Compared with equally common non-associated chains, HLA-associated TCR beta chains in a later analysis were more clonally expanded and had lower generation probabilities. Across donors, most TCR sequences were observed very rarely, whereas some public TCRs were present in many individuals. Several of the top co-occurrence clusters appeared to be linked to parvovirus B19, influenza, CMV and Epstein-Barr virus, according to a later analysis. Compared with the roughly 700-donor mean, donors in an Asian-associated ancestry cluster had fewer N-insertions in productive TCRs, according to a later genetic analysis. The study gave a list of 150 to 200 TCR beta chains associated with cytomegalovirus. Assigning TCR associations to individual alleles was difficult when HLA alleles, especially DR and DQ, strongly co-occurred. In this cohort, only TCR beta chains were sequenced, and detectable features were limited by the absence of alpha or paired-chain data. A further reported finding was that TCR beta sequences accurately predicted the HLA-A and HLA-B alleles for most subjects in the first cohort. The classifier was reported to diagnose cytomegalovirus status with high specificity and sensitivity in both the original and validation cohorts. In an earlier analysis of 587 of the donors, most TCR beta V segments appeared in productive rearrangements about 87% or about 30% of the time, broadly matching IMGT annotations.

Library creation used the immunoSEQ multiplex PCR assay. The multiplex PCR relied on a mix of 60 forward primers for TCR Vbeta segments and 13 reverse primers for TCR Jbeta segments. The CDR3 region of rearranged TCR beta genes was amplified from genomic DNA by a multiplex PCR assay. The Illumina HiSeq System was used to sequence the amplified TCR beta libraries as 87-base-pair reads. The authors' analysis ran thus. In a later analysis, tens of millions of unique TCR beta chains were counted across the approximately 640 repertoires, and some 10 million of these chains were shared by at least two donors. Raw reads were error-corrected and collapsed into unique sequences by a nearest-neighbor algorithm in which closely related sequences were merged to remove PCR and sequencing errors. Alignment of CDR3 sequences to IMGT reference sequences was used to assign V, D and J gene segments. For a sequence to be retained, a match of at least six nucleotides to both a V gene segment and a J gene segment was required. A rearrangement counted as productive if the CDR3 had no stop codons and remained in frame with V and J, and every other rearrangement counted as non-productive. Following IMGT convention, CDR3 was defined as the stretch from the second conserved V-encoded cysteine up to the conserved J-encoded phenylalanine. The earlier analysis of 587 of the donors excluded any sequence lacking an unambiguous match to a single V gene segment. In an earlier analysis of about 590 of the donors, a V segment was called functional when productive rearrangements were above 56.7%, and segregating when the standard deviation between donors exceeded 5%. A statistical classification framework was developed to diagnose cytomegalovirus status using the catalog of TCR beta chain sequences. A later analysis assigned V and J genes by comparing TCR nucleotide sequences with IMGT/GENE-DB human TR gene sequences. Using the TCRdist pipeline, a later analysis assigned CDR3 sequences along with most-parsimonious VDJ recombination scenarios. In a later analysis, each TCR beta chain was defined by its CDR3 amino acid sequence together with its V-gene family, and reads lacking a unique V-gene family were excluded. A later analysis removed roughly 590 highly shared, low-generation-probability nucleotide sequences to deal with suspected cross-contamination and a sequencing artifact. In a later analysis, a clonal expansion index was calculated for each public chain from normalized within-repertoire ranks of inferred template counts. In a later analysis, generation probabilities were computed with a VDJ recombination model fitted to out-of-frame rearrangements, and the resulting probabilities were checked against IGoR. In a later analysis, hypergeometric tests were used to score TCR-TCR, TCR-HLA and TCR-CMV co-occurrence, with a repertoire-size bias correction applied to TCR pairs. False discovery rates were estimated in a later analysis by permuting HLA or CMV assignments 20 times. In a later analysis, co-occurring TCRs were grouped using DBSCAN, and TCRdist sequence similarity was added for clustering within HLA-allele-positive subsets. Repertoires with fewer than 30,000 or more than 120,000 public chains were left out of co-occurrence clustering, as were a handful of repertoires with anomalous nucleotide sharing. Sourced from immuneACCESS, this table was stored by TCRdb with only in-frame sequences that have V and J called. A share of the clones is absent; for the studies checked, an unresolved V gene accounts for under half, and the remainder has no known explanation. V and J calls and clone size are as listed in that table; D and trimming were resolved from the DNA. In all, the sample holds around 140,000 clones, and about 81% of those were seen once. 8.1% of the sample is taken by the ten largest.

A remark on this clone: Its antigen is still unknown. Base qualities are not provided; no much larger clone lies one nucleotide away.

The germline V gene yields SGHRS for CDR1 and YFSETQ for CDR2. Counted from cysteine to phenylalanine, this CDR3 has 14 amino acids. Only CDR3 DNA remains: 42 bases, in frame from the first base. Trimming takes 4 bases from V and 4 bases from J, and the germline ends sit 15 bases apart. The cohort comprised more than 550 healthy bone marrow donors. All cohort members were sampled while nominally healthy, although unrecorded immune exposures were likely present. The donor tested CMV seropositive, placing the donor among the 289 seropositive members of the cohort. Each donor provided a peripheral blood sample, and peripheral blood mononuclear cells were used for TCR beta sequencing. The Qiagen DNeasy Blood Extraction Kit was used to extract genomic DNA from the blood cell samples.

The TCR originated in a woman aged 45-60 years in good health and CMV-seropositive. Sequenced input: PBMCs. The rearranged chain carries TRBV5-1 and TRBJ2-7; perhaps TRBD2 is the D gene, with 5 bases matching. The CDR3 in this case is CASSTEDGVYEQYF. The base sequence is TGCGCCAGCAGCACGGAGGACGGCGTATACGAGCAGTACTTC.